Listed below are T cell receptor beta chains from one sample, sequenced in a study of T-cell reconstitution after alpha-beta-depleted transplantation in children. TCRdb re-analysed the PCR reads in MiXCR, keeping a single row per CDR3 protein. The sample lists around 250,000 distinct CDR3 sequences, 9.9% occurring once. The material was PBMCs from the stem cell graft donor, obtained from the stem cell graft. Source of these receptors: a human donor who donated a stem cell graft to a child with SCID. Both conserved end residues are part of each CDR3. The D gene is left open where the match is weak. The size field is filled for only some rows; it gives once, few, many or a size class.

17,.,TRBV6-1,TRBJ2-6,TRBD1,TGTGCCAGCAGTCCGAGACAGGGGCTCTCTGGGGCCAACGTCCTGACTTTC,CASSPRQGLSGANVLTF
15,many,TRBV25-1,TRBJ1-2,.,TGTGCCAGCAGTGGTACTGAGGGGGGGTTAGTTGGCTACACCTTC,CASSGTEGGLVGYTF
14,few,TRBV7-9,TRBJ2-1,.,TGTGCCAGCGGGGCTGGGGGGATCTACAATGAGCAGTTCTTC,CASGAGGIYNEQFF
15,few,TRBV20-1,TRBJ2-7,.,TGCAGTGCTAGGCTCAACAGCGGTACCCTCTACGAGCAGTACTTC,CSARLNSGTLYEQYF
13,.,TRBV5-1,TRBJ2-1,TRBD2,TGCGCCAGCAGTTATAGCGGGGACGATGAGCAGTTCTTC,CASSYSGDDEQFF
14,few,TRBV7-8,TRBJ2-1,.,TGTGCCAGCCTGACGGGGAGCTCCTACAATGAGCAGTTCTTC,CASLTGSSYNEQFF
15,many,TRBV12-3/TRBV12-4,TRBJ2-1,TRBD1,TGTGCCAGCAGTCTAGGACAGGGGATTTACAATGAGCAGTTCTTC,CASSLGQGIYNEQFF
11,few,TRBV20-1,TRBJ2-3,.,TGCAGTGCTACCTTCCGGGGGTCGCAGTATTTT,CSATFRGSQYF
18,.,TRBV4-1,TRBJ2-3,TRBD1,TGCGCCAGCAGCCAAGATGGCCCCGGGACAGGGGTCACAGATACGCAGTATTTT,CASSQDGPGTGVTDTQYF
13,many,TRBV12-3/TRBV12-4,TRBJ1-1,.,TGTGCCAGCACTAGACAGAGCTCCACTGAAGCTTTCTTT,CASTRQSSTEAFF
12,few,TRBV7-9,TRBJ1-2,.,TGTGCCAGCAGCTTAGTTCCGGATATCGACACCTTC,CASSLVPDIDTF
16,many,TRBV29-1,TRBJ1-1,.,TGCAGCGTTGATGGACCGGGGGCTCGCATGAACACTGAAGCTTTCTTT,CSVDGPGARMNTEAFF
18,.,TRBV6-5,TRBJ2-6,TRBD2,TGTGCCAGCAGTTACGTCGGGGGGGCCCTTTCTGGGGCCAACGTCCTGACTTTC,CASSYVGGALSGANVLTF
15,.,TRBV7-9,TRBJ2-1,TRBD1,TGTGCCAGCAGCTTAACGGCAGGGGGAAAGGGTGAGCAGTTCTTC,CASSLTAGGKGEQFF
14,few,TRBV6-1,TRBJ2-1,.,TGTGCCAGCAGTCGCTGGTCGGCTGAGGGTGAGCAGTTCTTC,CASSRWSAEGEQFF
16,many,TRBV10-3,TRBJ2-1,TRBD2,TGTGCCATCAGTGAGAGGCTAGCGGGGGGCCACAATGAGCAGTTCTTC,CAISERLAGGHNEQFF
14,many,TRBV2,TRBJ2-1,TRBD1,TGTGCCGGACAAGACAGGGGAAACTACAATGAGCAGTTCTTC,CAGQDRGNYNEQFF
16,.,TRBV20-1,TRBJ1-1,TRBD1,TGCAGTGCTAGAGATTCGAACAGGGGCCCGAACACTGAAGCTTTCTTT,CSARDSNRGPNTEAFF
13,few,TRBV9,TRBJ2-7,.,TGTGCCAGCAGCTCCCCGGGGGGCTTCGAGCAGTACTTC,CASSSPGGFEQYF
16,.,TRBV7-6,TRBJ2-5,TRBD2,TGTGCCAGCAGCCGACTGCAGCGGGGGGATCAAGAGACCCAGTACTTC,CASSRLQRGDQETQYF
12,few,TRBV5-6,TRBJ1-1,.,TGTGCCAGCAGCTTGGCTGGCGAGTTGGCTTTCTTT,CASSLAGELAFF
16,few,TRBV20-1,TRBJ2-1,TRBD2,TGCAGTGCTAGTCCTAGCGGGGGGGCTTATCTGCATGAGCAGTTCTTC,CSASPSGGAYLHEQFF
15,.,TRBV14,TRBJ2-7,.,TGTGCCAGCAGCCAAGATCGAACCCCCCTGGGCGAGCAGTACTTC,CASSQDRTPLGEQYF
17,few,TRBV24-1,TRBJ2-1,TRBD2,TGTGCCACCAGGGGGACTAGCGGCGAGAGCTCCTACAATGAGCAGTTCTTC,CATRGTSGESSYNEQFF
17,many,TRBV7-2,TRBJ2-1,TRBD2,TGTGCCAGCAGAAAAAGAGGGACTAGCGGGGGGGACAATGAGCAGTTCTTC,CASRKRGTSGGDNEQFF
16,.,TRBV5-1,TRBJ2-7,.,TGCGCCAGCAGCTTGACACTGACGGGTCTTTCCTACGAGCAGTACTTC,CASSLTLTGLSYEQYF
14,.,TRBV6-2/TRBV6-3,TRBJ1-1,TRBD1,TGTGCCAGCAGCCAGACAGGGAAACACACTGAAGCTTTCTTT,CASSQTGKHTEAFF
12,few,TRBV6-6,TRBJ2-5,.,TGTGCCAGCAGTTACGGGCTAGAGACCCAGTACTTC,CASSYGLETQYF
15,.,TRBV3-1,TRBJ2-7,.,TGTGCCAGCAGCCAAGTGTCGGGCCAGGGTGGCGAGCAGTACTTC,CASSQVSGQGGEQYF
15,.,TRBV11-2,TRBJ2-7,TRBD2,TGTGCCAGCACCCAGGGGCGGGGGGGCAGCTACGAGCAGTACTTC,CASTQGRGGSYEQYF